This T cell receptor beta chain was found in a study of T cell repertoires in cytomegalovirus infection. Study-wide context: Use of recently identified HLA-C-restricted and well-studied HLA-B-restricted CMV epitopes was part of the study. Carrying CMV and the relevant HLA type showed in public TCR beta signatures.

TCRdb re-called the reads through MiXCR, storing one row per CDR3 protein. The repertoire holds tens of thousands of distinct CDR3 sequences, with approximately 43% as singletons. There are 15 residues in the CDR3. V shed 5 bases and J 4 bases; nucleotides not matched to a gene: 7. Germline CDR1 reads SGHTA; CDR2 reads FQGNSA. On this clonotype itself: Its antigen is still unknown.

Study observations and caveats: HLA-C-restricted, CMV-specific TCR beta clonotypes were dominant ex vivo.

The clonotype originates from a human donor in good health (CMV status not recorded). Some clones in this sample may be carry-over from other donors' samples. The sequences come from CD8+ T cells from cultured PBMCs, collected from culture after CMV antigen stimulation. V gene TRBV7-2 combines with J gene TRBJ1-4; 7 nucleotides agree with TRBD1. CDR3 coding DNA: TGTGCCAGCAGCGCACCGGGACAGCTTAATGAAAAACTGTTTTTT. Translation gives CASSAPGQLNEKLFF.